Given below is one TCR beta chain in context. Its antigen is still unknown. This entry is derived from a study of T cells in Graves' hyperthyroidism and ophthalmopathy. Across the whole study: Before any treatment, at initial diagnosis, peripheral blood was collected. Findings of the study overall: Ophthalmopathy onset followed model prediction by a median about seven months. Researchers report that a 13 V-J model separated ophthalmopathy from stable hyperthyroidism.

TCR beta CDR3 regions were amplified from RNA. First-round RT-PCR with HTBI primers amplified the TCR CDR3 region. TCRdb recomputed calls from the multiplex PCR reads with MiXCR, one row per CDR3 protein. The sample lists over 400,000 distinct CDR3 sequences; 14% to 15% were seen once. Diagnostic decisions used clinical symptoms, serum thyroxine and TRAb, thyroid ultrasound and orbital computed tomography. The specimen was blood. The receptor's source is a young man with Graves' ophthalmopathy.

CDR3 sequence (DNA): TGTGCCAGCAGCCGGTCGAGCGGGGAGGGAAACGAGCAGTACTTC. It translates to CASSRSSGEGNEQYF. J is TRBJ2-7 and V is TRBV4-2, with TRBD2 matching over 7 bases. V lost 4 bases to trimming and J lost 5 bases; unmatched junction nucleotides: 11. Germline CDR1 LGHNA, CDR2 YNFKEQ. The CDR3 is made up of 15 amino acids.